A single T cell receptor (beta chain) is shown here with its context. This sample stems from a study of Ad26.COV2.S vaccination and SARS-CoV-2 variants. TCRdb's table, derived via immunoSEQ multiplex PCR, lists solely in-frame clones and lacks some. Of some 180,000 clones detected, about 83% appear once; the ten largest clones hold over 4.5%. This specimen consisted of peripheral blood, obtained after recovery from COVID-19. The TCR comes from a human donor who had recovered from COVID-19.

The CDR3: CASSYTTGVYEQYF. CDR3 nucleotides: TGTGCCAGCAGCTACACGACAGGGGTCTACGAGCAGTACTTC. The V and J genes are TRBV7-8 and TRBJ2-7, with TRBD1 matching over 8 bases. V was clipped by 4 bases and J by 3 bases; unmatched bases: 5. Germline loops: CDR1 SGHVS, CDR2 FQNEAQ. The CDR3 runs to 14 residues.